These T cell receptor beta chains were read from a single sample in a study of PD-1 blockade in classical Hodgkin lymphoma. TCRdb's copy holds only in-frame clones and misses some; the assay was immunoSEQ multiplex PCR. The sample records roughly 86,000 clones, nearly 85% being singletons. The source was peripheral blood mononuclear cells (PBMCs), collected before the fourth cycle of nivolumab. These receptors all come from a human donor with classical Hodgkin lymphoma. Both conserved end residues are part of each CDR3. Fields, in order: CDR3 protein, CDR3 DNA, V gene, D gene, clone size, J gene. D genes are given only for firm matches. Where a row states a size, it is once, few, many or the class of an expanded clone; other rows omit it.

CASSLAASEEQFF,TGTGCCAGCAGCTTGGCGGCTAGCGAGGAGCAGTTCTTC,TRBV7-9,.,.,TRBJ2-1
CAISVGETGELFF,TGTGCCATCAGTGTAGGGGAAACCGGGGAGCTGTTTTTT,TRBV10-3,.,.,TRBJ2-2
CASSYASQGIPYEQYF,TGTGCCAGCAGTTACGCGAGCCAGGGAATCCCCTACGAGCAGTACTTC,TRBV6-6,.,.,TRBJ2-7
CASSSLKGTGSIYEQYF,TGTGCCAGCAGTTCGCTTAAGGGGACTGGGAGTATCTACGAGCAGTACTTC,TRBV28,.,.,TRBJ2-7
CASSLVPPLAGGEQFF,TGTGCCAGCAGCTTAGTCCCACCCCTAGCGGGAGGTGAGCAGTTCTTC,TRBV11-3,TRBD2,.,TRBJ2-1
CASRMTQTQPQHF,TGTGCCAGCAGGATGACCCAGACTCAACCCCAGCATTTT,TRBV6-1,.,once,TRBJ1-5
CASSSYGGVATNEKLFF,TGTGCCAGCAGCTCTTACGGGGGGGTGGCAACTAATGAAAAACTGTTTTTT,TRBV7-8,.,.,TRBJ1-4
CASAADSGSSYNEQFF,TGTGCCTCCGCGGCCGATAGCGGGAGCTCCTACAATGAGCAGTTCTTC,TRBV19,TRBD2,.,TRBJ2-1
CASSPGPDNRNGYTF,TGTGCCAGCTCACCTGGACCCGACAATCGGAACGGCTACACCTTC,TRBV18,.,.,TRBJ1-2
CAWSVMGGGETQYF,TGTGCCTGGAGTGTAATGGGGGGGGGAGAGACCCAGTACTTC,TRBV30,TRBD2,.,TRBJ2-5